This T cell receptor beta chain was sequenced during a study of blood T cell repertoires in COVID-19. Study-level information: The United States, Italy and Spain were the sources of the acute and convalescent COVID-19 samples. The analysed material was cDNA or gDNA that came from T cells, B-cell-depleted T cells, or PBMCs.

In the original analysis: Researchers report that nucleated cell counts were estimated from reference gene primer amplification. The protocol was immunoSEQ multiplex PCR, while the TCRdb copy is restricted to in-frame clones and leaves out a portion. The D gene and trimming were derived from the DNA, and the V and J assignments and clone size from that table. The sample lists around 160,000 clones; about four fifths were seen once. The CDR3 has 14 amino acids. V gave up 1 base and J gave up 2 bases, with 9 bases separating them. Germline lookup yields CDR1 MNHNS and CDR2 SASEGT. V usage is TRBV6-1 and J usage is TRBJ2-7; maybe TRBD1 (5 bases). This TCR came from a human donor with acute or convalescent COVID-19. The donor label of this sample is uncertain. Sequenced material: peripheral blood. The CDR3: CASSEGTTAYEQYV. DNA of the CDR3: TGTGCCAGCAGTGAAGGGACGACAGCCTACGAGCAGTACGTC.